These T cell receptor beta chains were read from a single sample in a study of beta chain features in type 1 diabetes. The data were produced by immunoSEQ multiplex PCR, yet TCRdb's version contains in-frame clones alone and is incomplete. The sample has approximately 730,000 clones, 13% seen once. Input material: naive CD4+ T cells from blood. Receptor source: a man aged 18 to 29 with type 1 diabetes. CDR3s include the opening cysteine and the closing phenylalanine or tryptophan. D genes are given only for firm matches. Clone size is stated in some rows and not others, as once, few, many or a class when expanded.

j_gene: TRBJ2-5; v_gene: TRBV7-9; d_gene: NA; abundance: NA; CDR3aa: CASSLMGSWKTQYF; CDR3nt: TGTGCCAGCAGCTTAATGGGGTCATGGAAGACCCAGTACTTC
j_gene: TRBJ2-2; v_gene: TRBV5-1; d_gene: NA; abundance: NA; CDR3aa: CASSLAANTGELFF; CDR3nt: TGCGCCAGCAGCTTGGCGGCGAACACCGGGGAGCTGTTTTTT
j_gene: TRBJ2-3; v_gene: TRBV30; d_gene: NA; abundance: NA; CDR3aa: CTWSGGGDTQYF; CDR3nt: TGTACCTGGAGTGGTGGAGGAGATACGCAGTATTTT
j_gene: TRBJ2-5; v_gene: TRBV7-9; d_gene: TRBD2; abundance: few; CDR3aa: CASSLPGTSQETQYF; CDR3nt: TGTGCCAGCAGCTTACCCGGGACTAGCCAAGAGACCCAGTACTTC
j_gene: TRBJ1-1; v_gene: TRBV25-1; d_gene: TRBD1; abundance: few; CDR3aa: CASSEYGRGVNTEAFF; CDR3nt: TGTGCCAGCAGTGAATACGGCAGGGGGGTGAACACTGAAGCTTTCTTT
j_gene: TRBJ2-3; v_gene: TRBV11-3; d_gene: NA; abundance: NA; CDR3aa: CASSLGTSVGSRTDTQYF; CDR3nt: TGTGCCAGCAGCTTAGGCACTTCGGTAGGGTCCCGCACAGATACGCAGTATTTT
j_gene: TRBJ1-3; v_gene: TRBV7-9; d_gene: NA; abundance: few; CDR3aa: CASSLAGNTIYF; CDR3nt: TGTGCCAGCAGCTTAGCGGGAAACACCATATATTTT
j_gene: TRBJ2-1; v_gene: TRBV28; d_gene: TRBD2; abundance: few; CDR3aa: CASRKAGGLDEQFF; CDR3nt: TGTGCCAGCAGAAAAGCGGGGGGGTTGGATGAGCAGTTCTTC
j_gene: TRBJ1-2; v_gene: TRBV4-1; d_gene: NA; abundance: NA; CDR3aa: CASSQSVGAGYGYTF; CDR3nt: TGCGCCAGCAGCCAATCGGTTGGGGCTGGCTATGGCTACACCTTC
j_gene: TRBJ1-2; v_gene: TRBV9; d_gene: NA; abundance: few; CDR3aa: CASSVDVTGTGYTF; CDR3nt: TGTGCCAGCAGCGTAGATGTAACAGGGACGGGCTACACCTTC
j_gene: TRBJ2-3; v_gene: TRBV27; d_gene: TRBD2; abundance: NA; CDR3aa: CASRTPGEGDTQYF; CDR3nt: TGTGCCAGCAGGACCCCGGGGGAGGGCGATACGCAGTATTTT
j_gene: TRBJ1-1; v_gene: TRBV6-6; d_gene: NA; abundance: few; CDR3aa: CASREGANTEAFF; CDR3nt: TGTGCCAGCCGTGAGGGAGCGAACACTGAAGCTTTCTTT
j_gene: TRBJ1-3; v_gene: TRBV7-2; d_gene: TRBD1; abundance: few; CDR3aa: CASSLWDSSGNTIYF; CDR3nt: TGTGCCAGCAGCCTATGGGACAGCTCTGGAAACACCATATATTTT
j_gene: TRBJ2-5; v_gene: TRBV5-4; d_gene: NA; abundance: NA; CDR3aa: CASSLEPESETQYF; CDR3nt: TGTGCCAGCAGCTTGGAGCCCGAATCGGAGACCCAGTACTTC
j_gene: TRBJ1-1; v_gene: TRBV9; d_gene: NA; abundance: few; CDR3aa: CASSAKSTVGGTNTEAFF; CDR3nt: TGTGCCAGCAGCGCTAAGTCAACAGTGGGAGGGACGAACACTGAAGCTTTCTTT
j_gene: TRBJ2-3; v_gene: TRBV2; d_gene: NA; abundance: few; CDR3aa: CASRVGATDTQYF; CDR3nt: TGTGCCAGCAGGGTCGGGGCCACAGATACGCAGTATTTT
j_gene: TRBJ1-2; v_gene: TRBV7-9; d_gene: NA; abundance: NA; CDR3aa: CASSPRDLGGYTF; CDR3nt: TGTGCCAGCAGCCCACGGGACCTGGGAGGCTACACCTTC
j_gene: TRBJ2-5; v_gene: TRBV7-9; d_gene: NA; abundance: NA; CDR3aa: CASSRGPLYQETQYF; CDR3nt: TGTGCCAGCAGCCGGGGACCTCTGTACCAAGAGACCCAGTACTTC
j_gene: TRBJ2-2; v_gene: TRBV7-2; d_gene: TRBD1; abundance: few; CDR3aa: CASRIPLQGIVGELFF; CDR3nt: TGTGCCAGCAGGATACCTCTACAGGGGATAGTCGGGGAGCTGTTTTTT
j_gene: TRBJ1-6; v_gene: TRBV30; d_gene: TRBD1; abundance: NA; CDR3aa: CAWKGQANSPLHF; CDR3nt: TGTGCCTGGAAGGGACAGGCTAATTCACCCCTCCACTTT
j_gene: TRBJ1-6; v_gene: TRBV14; d_gene: NA; abundance: few; CDR3aa: CASSPSWGGDPDF; CDR3nt: TGTGCCAGCAGCCCCTCTTGGGGGGGGGATCCTGACTTT
j_gene: TRBJ2-5; v_gene: TRBV30; d_gene: NA; abundance: NA; CDR3aa: CALMSVGETQYF; CDR3nt: TGTGCCTTGATGTCGGTCGGGGAGACCCAGTACTTC
j_gene: TRBJ2-3; v_gene: TRBV13; d_gene: NA; abundance: NA; CDR3aa: CASRVGGTRTDTQYF; CDR3nt: TGTGCCAGCAGGGTCGGGGGAACACGCACAGATACGCAGTATTTT
j_gene: TRBJ2-7; v_gene: TRBV6-5; d_gene: NA; abundance: few; CDR3aa: CASSYAGLTYEQYF; CDR3nt: TGTGCCAGCAGTTACGCGGGACTCACCTACGAGCAGTACTTC
j_gene: TRBJ1-6; v_gene: TRBV18; d_gene: TRBD1; abundance: NA; CDR3aa: CASSPPGQGNSPLHF; CDR3nt: TGTGCCAGCTCACCACCGGGACAGGGGAATTCACCCCTCCACTTT
j_gene: TRBJ1-6; v_gene: TRBV30; d_gene: NA; abundance: NA; CDR3aa: CAWMSDYNSPLHF; CDR3nt: TGTGCCTGGATGTCCGACTATAATTCACCCCTCCACTTT
j_gene: TRBJ1-5; v_gene: TRBV19; d_gene: NA; abundance: NA; CDR3aa: CASSIGGNQPQHF; CDR3nt: TGTGCCAGTAGTATAGGGGGCAATCAGCCCCAGCATTTT
j_gene: TRBJ1-2; v_gene: TRBV19; d_gene: NA; abundance: NA; CDR3aa: CASSIIFPQGANGYTF; CDR3nt: TGTGCCAGTAGTATCATTTTCCCGCAGGGCGCGAATGGCTACACCTTC
j_gene: TRBJ2-3; v_gene: TRBV7-9; d_gene: NA; abundance: NA; CDR3aa: CASCPYTDTQYF; CDR3nt: TGTGCCAGCTGCCCCTACACAGATACGCAGTATTTT
j_gene: TRBJ2-7; v_gene: TRBV7-2; d_gene: NA; abundance: few; CDR3aa: CASSLGGRGTYEQYF; CDR3nt: TGTGCCAGCAGCCTAGGGGGGCGGGGAACCTACGAGCAGTACTTC
j_gene: TRBJ1-2; v_gene: TRBV19; d_gene: TRBD1; abundance: few; CDR3aa: CASSHYDRAESYGYTF; CDR3nt: TGTGCCAGTAGTCACTACGACAGGGCCGAGAGCTATGGCTACACCTTC
j_gene: TRBJ1-1; v_gene: TRBV30; d_gene: TRBD1; abundance: NA; CDR3aa: CAWSVLTGDTEAFF; CDR3nt: TGTGCCTGGAGTGTACTCACAGGGGACACTGAAGCTTTCTTT
j_gene: TRBJ1-1; v_gene: TRBV6-1; d_gene: NA; abundance: few; CDR3aa: CASSAQGLNTEAFF; CDR3nt: TGTGCCAGCAGCGCACAGGGTTTGAACACTGAAGCTTTCTTT
j_gene: TRBJ1-2; v_gene: TRBV7-2; d_gene: TRBD1; abundance: NA; CDR3aa: CASSSIGQVYGYTF; CDR3nt: TGTGCCAGCAGCTCGATCGGACAGGTCTATGGCTACACCTTC
j_gene: TRBJ1-6; v_gene: TRBV5-4; d_gene: NA; abundance: few; CDR3aa: CASSLERDSPLHF; CDR3nt: TGTGCCAGCAGCTTGGAGCGAGATTCACCCCTCCACTTT
j_gene: TRBJ2-5; v_gene: TRBV10-3; d_gene: NA; abundance: NA; CDR3aa: CAISNQETQYF; CDR3nt: TGTGCCATCAGTAACCAAGAGACCCAGTACTTC
j_gene: TRBJ2-3; v_gene: TRBV2; d_gene: NA; abundance: NA; CDR3aa: CASKQPPTDTQYF; CDR3nt: TGTGCCAGCAAACAGCCCCCCACAGATACGCAGTATTTT
j_gene: TRBJ2-3; v_gene: TRBV2; d_gene: TRBD2; abundance: NA; CDR3aa: CASILLAGGADTQYF; CDR3nt: TGTGCCAGCATCCTACTAGCGGGGGGCGCAGATACGCAGTATTTT
j_gene: TRBJ2-1; v_gene: TRBV7-2; d_gene: NA; abundance: NA; CDR3aa: CASSLAPQGGNEQFF; CDR3nt: TGTGCCAGCAGCTTAGCGCCCCAGGGTGGGAATGAGCAGTTCTTC
j_gene: TRBJ2-3; v_gene: TRBV5-1; d_gene: NA; abundance: few; CDR3aa: CASSGGTSTDTQYF; CDR3nt: TGCGCCAGCAGCGGAGGGACATCCACAGATACGCAGTATTTT
j_gene: TRBJ1-5; v_gene: TRBV4-1; d_gene: NA; abundance: NA; CDR3aa: CASSQEVSNQPQHF; CDR3nt: TGCGCCAGCAGCCAAGAGGTTAGCAATCAGCCCCAGCATTTT
j_gene: TRBJ1-1; v_gene: TRBV29-1; d_gene: TRBD1; abundance: few; CDR3aa: CSVLKTGDTEAFF; CDR3nt: TGCAGCGTTTTAAAGACAGGGGACACTGAAGCTTTCTTT
j_gene: TRBJ2-7; v_gene: TRBV5-4; d_gene: NA; abundance: NA; CDR3aa: CASTPDRERTATYEQYF; CDR3nt: TGTGCCAGCACTCCCGATAGGGAAAGGACAGCGACCTACGAGCAGTACTTC
j_gene: TRBJ1-3; v_gene: TRBV5-6; d_gene: NA; abundance: NA; CDR3aa: CASSLRLTSGNTIYF; CDR3nt: TGTGCCAGCAGCTTGAGGCTTACCTCTGGAAACACCATATATTTT
j_gene: TRBJ2-5; v_gene: TRBV29-1; d_gene: NA; abundance: few; CDR3aa: CSVGDSRWETQYF; CDR3nt: TGCAGCGTTGGGGACTCTCGCTGGGAGACCCAGTACTTC
j_gene: TRBJ2-5; v_gene: TRBV6-5; d_gene: TRBD1; abundance: NA; CDR3aa: CASRTGQGLETQYF; CDR3nt: TGTGCCAGCAGGACGGGACAGGGGCTGGAGACCCAGTACTTC
j_gene: TRBJ2-5; v_gene: TRBV30; d_gene: TRBD2; abundance: NA; CDR3aa: CAWSFSGAQETQYF; CDR3nt: TGTGCCTGGAGTTTTAGCGGGGCCCAAGAGACCCAGTACTTC
j_gene: TRBJ1-1; v_gene: TRBV9; d_gene: NA; abundance: NA; CDR3aa: CASSVVVRGDTEAFF; CDR3nt: TGTGCCAGCAGCGTAGTTGTCCGAGGGGACACTGAAGCTTTCTTT
j_gene: TRBJ2-3; v_gene: TRBV6-4; d_gene: NA; abundance: NA; CDR3aa: CASRRDRGTDTQYF; CDR3nt: TGTGCCAGCAGGCGGGACCGCGGCACAGATACGCAGTATTTT
j_gene: TRBJ1-2; v_gene: TRBV9; d_gene: TRBD1; abundance: few; CDR3aa: CASSWTGENYGYTF; CDR3nt: TGTGCCAGCAGCTGGACAGGCGAGAACTATGGCTACACCTTC
j_gene: TRBJ1-4; v_gene: TRBV30; d_gene: TRBD1; abundance: few; CDR3aa: CAWSIQGGREKLFF; CDR3nt: TGTGCCTGGAGTATCCAAGGGGGCCGGGAAAAACTGTTTTTT
j_gene: TRBJ2-7; v_gene: TRBV2; d_gene: TRBD2; abundance: NA; CDR3aa: CASSKRGGYEQYF; CDR3nt: TGTGCCAGCAGTAAGCGGGGGGGCTACGAGCAGTACTTC
j_gene: TRBJ1-2; v_gene: TRBV7-6; d_gene: NA; abundance: few; CDR3aa: CASSLEGIGYTF; CDR3nt: TGTGCCAGCAGCTTAGAGGGCATAGGCTACACCTTC
j_gene: TRBJ2-3; v_gene: TRBV19; d_gene: NA; abundance: few; CDR3aa: CASSIEEGNTQYF; CDR3nt: TGTGCCAGTAGTATAGAGGAGGGAAATACGCAGTATTTT